The 32 T cell receptor beta chains below come from one sample, sequenced in a study of blood T cell repertoires in COVID-19. Using immunoSEQ multiplex PCR, the repertoire was profiled, and TCRdb retains in-frame clones only, with some absent. The top ten clones hold roughly 13% of a sample with around 170,000 clones, about 83% of them seen once. Input material: peripheral blood. The receptor set was obtained from an older man who had recovered from COVID-19.

This chain joins TRBV2 and TRBJ1-2; 7 bases are a match to TRBD1. CDR3 length: 15 residues. Germline V gene sequence: CDR1 SNHLY, CDR2 FYNNEI. The V segment lost 7 bases and the J segment 2 bases; nucleotides outside the gene matches: 10. This CDR3 is CASNKDRTPNYGYTF. CDR3 sequence (DNA): TGTGCCAGCAACAAGGACAGGACCCCAAACTATGGCTACACCTTC.

The chain links TRBV2 to TRBJ1-4; the match to TRBD1 covers 7 bases. Germline V CDR1 and CDR2: SNHLY, FYNNEI. V shed 6 bases and J 3 bases; nucleotides not matched to a gene: 4. The CDR3 has 14 amino acids. CDR3 DNA: TGTGCCAGCAGGACCGGGACAGCTAATGAAAAACTGTTTTTT. It specifies CASRTGTANEKLFF.

The chain recombines TRBV5-6 with TRBJ2-5, with TRBD2 matching over 11 bases. Germline V gives CDR1 SGHDT, CDR2 YYEEEE. Trimming took 4 bases from V and 1 from J; bases not matched to a gene: 6. The CDR3 has 16 residues. The CDR3 DNA reads as TGTGCCAGCAGCCTGACTAGCGGGACGGGCCAAGAGACCCAGTACTTC. It specifies CASSLTSGTGQETQYF.

The CDR3 coding sequence is TGTGCCAGCAGCCAAACCGGACTAGCGAACATTCAGTACTTC. It specifies CASSQTGLANIQYF. V usage is TRBV4-2 and J usage is TRBJ2-4; 9 bases agree with TRBD2. With 2 bases clipped from V and 7 bases from J, the junction kept 3 bases outside the gene matches. The germline V gene has CDR1 LGHNA and CDR2 YNFKEQ. The CDR3 totals 14 residues.

The rearrangement links TRBV5-1 to TRBJ2-1; 7 bases agree with TRBD1. The CDR3 runs 18 residues. The ends lost 1 base at V and 0 bases at J; junction bases unmatched: 10. Germline V CDR1 and CDR2: SGHRS, YFSETQ. CDR3 in DNA: TGCGCCAGCAGCTTGACTAGTAGGGGGCCGAGCTCCTACAATGAGCAGTTCTTC. Protein: CASSLTSRGPSSYNEQFF.

The rearrangement uses TRBV27 and TRBJ2-6, with 10 bases identical to TRBD2. Germline V gives CDR1 MNHEY, CDR2 SMNVEV (reference sequence). Trimming took 3 bases from V and 0 from J; bases not matched to a gene: 5. CDR3 length equals 18 residues. The CDR3: CASSLILAGVSGANVLTF. CDR3 DNA sequence: TGTGCCAGCAGTTTGATTCTAGCGGGGGTCTCTGGGGCCAACGTCCTGACTTTC.

J is TRBJ2-2 and V is TRBV27, with 9 positions matching TRBD1. CDR1 MNHEY and CDR2 SMNVEV come from the germline V gene (reference sequence). The CDR3 is 22 amino acids. V lost 5 bases to trimming and J lost 5 bases; unmatched junction nucleotides: 27. The CDR3 DNA is TGTGCCAGCAGTACCCGTCGCGGGACAGGGTCCCAGCGGGTGGAGCTAACCGGGGAGCTGTTTTTT. Amino acids: CASSTRRGTGSQRVELTGELFF.

The rearrangement uses TRBV27 and TRBJ1-5, with D hard to call. Germline CDR1 reads MNHEY; CDR2 reads SMNVEV (reference sequence). This CDR3 comprises 15 residues. Trimming cost V 5 bases and J 6 bases, with 17 bases left between them. The CDR3 protein is CASSLRPPATQPQHF. DNA of the CDR3: TGTGCCAGCAGTCTGAGGCCCCCTGCGACTCAGCCCCAGCATTTT.

V gene TRBV4-2 combines with J gene TRBJ2-5; D call uncertain. Germline V gives CDR1 LGHNA, CDR2 YNFKEQ. V lost 2 bases and J 0 bases, leaving 7 bases between the germline ends. The CDR3 is 14 residues long. The CDR3 loop reads CASSQWQYQETQYF. CDR3 DNA: TGTGCCAGCAGCCAATGGCAGTACCAAGAGACCCAGTACTTC.

This chain uses TRBV7-6 with TRBJ2-3, with TRBD2 as a possible D gene (6 bases). Deletions cut 1 base from V and 0 bases from J, with 8 bases between. Germline V gene lookup returns CDR1 SGHVS and CDR2 FNYEAQ. The CDR3 loop spans 15 amino acids. CDR3 sequence: CASSLVEGSTDTQYF. The CDR3 bases are TGTGCCAGCAGCTTAGTGGAGGGTAGCACAGATACGCAGTATTTT.

The V and J genes are TRBV15 and TRBJ2-1; TRBD2 matches 11 bases. The CDR3 loop spans 17 amino acids. The ends lost 0 bases at V and 10 bases at J; junction bases unmatched: 11. The germline CDR1 and CDR2 sequences are LNHNV and YYDKDF (reference sequence). DNA of the CDR3: TGTGCCACCAGCAGAGATCTTGTTAGCGGGAGGGCCGGCGAGCAGTTCTTC. Amino acid sequence: CATSRDLVSGRAGEQFF.

The genes are TRBV6-5 and TRBJ2-7; TRBD1 might be the D (5 bases). V lost 6 bases and J 5 bases, leaving 11 bases between the germline ends. There are 12 residues in the CDR3. Germline assignment: CDR1 MNHEY and CDR2 SVGAGI. This CDR3 is CASRGQGNEQYF. DNA for the CDR3: TGTGCCAGCAGGGGGCAGGGCAACGAGCAGTACTTC.

The count of this clone is one. The J gene is TRBJ2-7, the V gene TRBV6-2 or TRBV6-3, with D tentatively TRBD2 (6 bases). The length of the CDR3 is 14 residues. Germline values: CDR1 MNHEY, CDR2 SVGEGT. Trimming pared 2 bases from V and 4 bases from J, leaving 12 bases between. For the CDR3, the DNA is TGTGCCAGCAGTTACGGGACGGGACTGTACGAGCAGTACTTC. It yields the protein CASSYGTGLYEQYF.

The V gene is TRBV28, the J gene TRBJ2-7; D perhaps matches TRBD2 (5 bases). V lost 5 bases to trimming and J lost 3 bases, with 17 bases between them. The CDR3 totals 15 residues. Germline CDR1 reads MDHEN; CDR2 reads SYDVKM. CDR3 in DNA: TGTGCCAGCAGTCCGCCCCGACGCGGAGGCTACGAGCAGTACTTC. Translated, it gives CASSPPRRGGYEQYF.

V and J are TRBV11-2 and TRBJ2-5, with 9 bases lining up with TRBD1. The germline V gene has CDR1 SGHAT and CDR2 FQNNGV. The CDR3 runs to 15 residues. V dropped 4 bases and J dropped 5; count of bases not matched to a gene: 8. The CDR3 protein is CASSSPGQGDETQYF. The CDR3 region has the DNA TGTGCCAGCAGCTCACCGGGACAGGGTGACGAGACCCAGTACTTC.

V is TRBV4-3 and J is TRBJ1-1; a weak D match, TRBD1 (6 bases). The V gene lost 0 bases and the J gene lost 1 base, with 9 bases spanning the gap. The CDR3 is 15 residues long. Germline V CDR1 and CDR2: LGHNA, YSLEER. CDR3 in amino acids: CASSQDRGTNTEAFF. CDR3 sequence (DNA): TGCGCCAGCAGCCAAGACAGGGGCACGAACACTGAAGCTTTCTTT.

The chain carries TRBV6-5 and TRBJ1-6; no definite D call. The CDR3 has 15 amino acids. Germline V gives CDR1 MNHEY, CDR2 SVGAGI. V lost 4 bases, J lost 6 bases, and 13 bases lay in between. Written as DNA, the CDR3 is TGTGCCAGCAGTTGGTCGGGTCGGGGTAATTCACCCCTCCACTTT. It codes for CASSWSGRGNSPLHF.

With respect to this clone: Other nucleotide sequences from this sample produce the same CDR3. The chain uses TRBV29-1 and TRBJ2-7, with TRBD1 matching 11 bases. The V and J ends lost 6 bases and 2 bases, in that order; junction bases with no gene match: 0. Germline V gene lookup returns CDR1 SQVTM and CDR2 ANQGSEA. This CDR3 spans 12 amino acids. The CDR3 nucleotides read TGCAGCGTGGGACAGGGGGCCTACGAGCAGTACTTC. Residues: CSVGQGAYEQYF.

The chain links TRBV28 to TRBJ2-7, with TRBD1 matching 7 bases. Trimming cost V 3 bases and J 3 bases; bases outside gene matches: 5. Germline V gene data show CDR1 as MDHEN and CDR2 as SYDVKM. The CDR3 runs 14 residues. CDR3 DNA sequence: TGTGCCAGCAGTTTCAGGGGGAGATTCTACGAGCAGTACTTC. It translates to CASSFRGRFYEQYF.

This chain uses TRBV10-3 with TRBJ1-6; D is ambiguous. The V end lost 7 bases, the J end lost 5 bases, and 9 bases lay between the germline ends. Germline assignment: CDR1 ENHRY and CDR2 SYGVKD. This CDR3 has 13 amino acids. The CDR3 sequence: CAITRTDNSPLHF. The CDR3 coding sequence is TGTGCCATCACCCGGACTGATAATTCACCCCTCCACTTT.

The rearrangement links TRBV11-2 to TRBJ2-1; D is possibly TRBD2 (5 bases). Germline V gives CDR1 SGHAT, CDR2 FQNNGV. Trimming stripped 0 bases from V and 2 bases from J, with 20 bases between. This CDR3 is built from 19 residues. CDR3 DNA: TGTGCCAGCAGCTTAGATCAAAGTAAAAGCGGACCGCCCTACAATGAGCAGTTCTTC. Its translation: CASSLDQSKSGPPYNEQFF.

The gene calls are TRBV12-3 or TRBV12-4 and TRBJ1-2; tentatively, D is TRBD1 (5 bases). Trimming took 5 bases from V and 2 from J, leaving 9 bases between them. This CDR3 region has 13 residues. This chain's CDR3 is CASSTGSNYGYTF. In nucleotides, the CDR3 is TGTGCCAGCAGTACAGGCTCGAACTATGGCTACACCTTC.

This clone is medium-sized. This chain uses TRBV29-1 with TRBJ2-2; TRBD2 matches at 9 bases. The CDR3 loop spans 13 amino acids. Trimming removed 7 bases from V and 6 bases from J; junction bases left unmatched: 6. Germline V gives CDR1 SQVTM, CDR2 ANQGSEA. CDR3 region: CSGSSGSAGELFF. For the CDR3, the DNA is TGCAGCGGAAGTAGCGGGAGTGCCGGGGAGCTGTTTTTT.

The CDR3 bases are TGTGCCAGCAGCGTAGGACTAGCCGATGAGCAGTTCTTC. Residues: CASSVGLADEQFF. V is TRBV9 and J is TRBJ2-1; 7 positions agree with TRBD2. CDR3 length: 13 residues. In germline, CDR1 is SGDLS, CDR2 YYNGEE. After removal of 0 bases from V and 8 bases from J, the junction contained 2 bases not matched to a gene.

The J gene is TRBJ2-1, the V gene TRBV30; the D gene is possibly TRBD2 (5 bases). Deletions cut 0 bases from V and 4 bases from J, with 7 bases between. The CDR3 extends over 13 amino acids. CDR1 GTSNPN and CDR2 SVGIG come from the germline V gene (reference sequence). CDR3 sequence reads: CAWSVQRYNEQFF. The DNA of the CDR3 is TGTGCCTGGAGTGTACAGCGGTACAATGAGCAGTTCTTC.

The V gene is TRBV7-8, the J gene TRBJ2-1, with 7 nucleotides matching TRBD1. Germline CDR1 and CDR2: SGHVS and FQNEAQ. The CDR3 runs to 16 residues. The J segment lost 1 base and the V segment lost 0 bases, leaving 3 bases of the junction unmatched. The CDR3 nucleotides read TGTGCCAGCAGCTTAGCGACAGGGTCATCCTACAATGAGCAGTTCTTC. Its translation is CASSLATGSSYNEQFF.

The J gene is TRBJ2-1, the V gene TRBV5-1; 8 nucleotides line up with TRBD2. CDR1 is SGHRS and CDR2 is YFSETQ in the germline V gene. The CDR3 has 14 amino acids. V shed 0 bases, J shed 7 bases, and the junction held 3 bases outside the gene matches. The CDR3 DNA follows: TGCGCCAGCAGCTTGGAGGGGACTAGAAATGAGCAGTTCTTC. This sequence encodes CASSLEGTRNEQFF.

This chain links TRBV5-1 with TRBJ2-3; possible D gene TRBD1, 5 bases. CDR1 and CDR2 (germline): SGHRS, YFSETQ. V lost 5 bases, J lost 5 bases, and 15 bases lay in between. The CDR3 totals 14 residues. The CDR3 loop reads CASSDLTAIDTQYF. The CDR3, as DNA: TGCGCCAGCAGTGACTTGACAGCTATAGATACGCAGTATTTT.

The rearrangement links TRBV15 to TRBJ2-5; the D gene is possibly TRBD1 (5 bases). The CDR3 is made up of 15 amino acids. V shed 1 base and J shed 1 base, with 10 bases lying between them. The germline V gene encodes CDR1 LNHNV and CDR2 YYDKDF (reference sequence). The CDR3 bases are TGTGCCACCAGCAGAGTAGGAACAGGCCAAGAGACCCAGTACTTC. Residues: CATSRVGTGQETQYF.

The chain is built from TRBV6-5 and TRBJ2-1; the match to TRBD2 covers 8 bases. V lost 8 bases, J lost 6 bases, and 6 bases stayed unmatched. CDR1 MNHEY and CDR2 SVGAGI come from the germline V gene. This CDR3 region has 13 residues. CDR3 coding DNA: TGTGCCAGCCTGAGCGGGAGCACCAATGAGCAGTTCTTC. Translated, it gives CASLSGSTNEQFF.

This clone was recorded only once. This chain uses TRBV11-3 with TRBJ2-3; D possibly corresponds to TRBD2 (7 bases). The V gene's germline CDR1 is SGHNT and CDR2 YENEEA. The V end was cut by 5 bases, the J end by 3 bases, with 15 bases between. The CDR3 is 15 amino acids. CDR3 loop: CASSPGGGETDTQYF. The CDR3 DNA follows: TGTGCCAGCAGCCCGGGGGGCGGGGAGACAGATACGCAGTATTTT.

The chain combines TRBV11-2 with TRBJ2-5; 10 positions agree with TRBD2. The germline CDR1 and CDR2 sequences are SGHAT and FQNNGV. This CDR3 spans 18 amino acids. The V gene end was trimmed by 5 bases and the J gene end by 1 base; junction bases not matched to a gene: 13. In DNA, the CDR3 is TGTGCCAGCAGCCAACCGGGACTAGCGAATATCTTCCAAGAGACCCAGTACTTC. It is translated as CASSQPGLANIFQETQYF.